These 16 T cell receptor beta chains were all obtained from the same sample, sequenced in a study of TIL therapy for anti-PD-1-resistant metastatic lung cancer. Time point here: pre-treatment sample, taken before nivolumab and TIL therapy. Sequencing used immunoSEQ v3. The data were produced by immunoSEQ multiplex PCR, yet TCRdb's version contains in-frame clones alone and is incomplete. This repertoire shows approximately 60,000 clones, 81% found once; its top ten account for less than 3.5%. Here the sequenced sample was blood, taken at baseline. The source is a person aged 25 to 85 with non-small cell lung cancer.

The chain combines TRBV18 with TRBJ1-1; D ambiguous. The CDR3 extends over 15 amino acids. The germline gives CDR1 KGHSH, CDR2 LQKENI. V was cut by 2 bases and J by 1 base, with 11 bases left in between. The CDR3 protein is CASSPKTNTNTEAFF. The DNA for the CDR3 is TGTGCCAGCTCACCAAAGACGAATACGAACACTGAAGCTTTCTTT.

The CDR3 DNA is TGCGCCAGCAGCTTGTCCGCGGGGGGAGGGGAGACCCAGTACTTC. This encodes CASSLSAGGGETQYF. The chain carries TRBV5-1 and TRBJ2-5; 8 positions agree with TRBD2. Germline trimming cut 1 base from V and 5 bases from J; bases unmatched to any gene: 7. The CDR3 is made up of 15 amino acids. Germline lookup yields CDR1 SGHRS and CDR2 YFSETQ.

This chain uses TRBV7-6 with TRBJ1-2; a possible D gene is TRBD1 (6 bases). Germline CDR1 and CDR2: SGHVS and FNYEAQ. The V end was cut by 3 bases, the J end by 3 bases, with 8 bases between. The CDR3 runs to 13 residues. CDR3 DNA sequence: TGTGCCAGCAGCTTTAGACAGGACTATGGCTACACCTTC. Its protein is CASSFRQDYGYTF.

The chain carries TRBV30 and TRBJ1-5, with TRBD1 matching 9 bases. The germline CDR1 and CDR2 sequences are GTSNPN and SVGIG (reference sequence). The CDR3 totals 15 residues. The V gene end was trimmed by 5 bases and the J gene end by 1 base; junction bases not matched to a gene: 6. The CDR3 reads CAWGQGFLSNQPQHF. CDR3 DNA sequence: TGTGCCTGGGGACAGGGGTTCCTAAGCAATCAGCCCCAGCATTTT. The entire variable domain, with the rest obtained from reference TRBV30 and TRBJ1-5, is as follows: SQTIHQWPATLVQPVGSPLSLECTVEGTSNPNLYWYRQAAGRGLQLLFYSVGIGQISSEVPQNLSASRPQDRQFILSSKKLLLSDSGFYLCAWGQGFLSNQPQHFGDGTRLSIL.

In nucleotides, the CDR3 is TGTGCCAGTAGTATATGGAGCGACACTGAAGCTTTCTTT. It encodes CASSIWSDTEAFF. The gene calls are TRBV19 and TRBJ1-1; D not resolved. The CDR3 has 13 amino acids. Germline V gives CDR1 LNHDA, CDR2 SQIVND (reference sequence). V dropped 2 bases and J dropped 3 bases, with 7 bases sitting between them.

This clone appeared a single time. The chain's CDR3 is CAISAENEQFF. The CDR3 region has the DNA TGTGCCATCAGTGCGGAGAATGAGCAGTTCTTC. The chain is built from TRBV10-3 and TRBJ2-1; D unresolved. The germline V gene encodes CDR1 ENHRY and CDR2 SYGVKD. Between the trimmed V and J ends, which lost 4 bases and 7 bases, there was a span of 5 bases. The CDR3 length is 11 residues.

This chain joins TRBV2 and TRBJ2-5, with D possibly TRBD2 on 6 matching bases. Trimming pared 6 bases from V and 1 base from J, leaving 12 bases between. Germline V gives CDR1 SNHLY, CDR2 FYNNEI. The CDR3 has 14 residues. The CDR3 region is CASSPGTVQETQYF. In DNA, the CDR3 is TGTGCCAGCAGCCCCGGGACTGTCCAAGAGACCCAGTACTTC.

V gene TRBV19 combines with J gene TRBJ2-2; D is possibly TRBD1 (6 bases). The CDR3 consists of 15 residues. Looked up from germline, CDR1 is LNHDA and CDR2 is SQIVND (reference sequence). Between the trimmed V and J ends, which lost 11 bases and 4 bases, there was a span of 20 bases. The CDR3 nucleotides are TGTGCCTCCTCAAGGGGACACTCGAGCACCGGGGAGCTGTTTTTT. It yields the protein CASSRGHSSTGELFF.

The chain employs TRBV4-1 and TRBJ2-5; the D gene could be TRBD1 or TRBD2 (5 bases each). The CDR3 contains 16 residues. The ends were cut back, 0 bases at V and 2 bases at J, with 13 bases in the middle. Germline V gene lookup returns CDR1 MGHRA and CDR2 YSYEKL. CDR3 sequence: CASSQDQGDQQETQYF. For the CDR3, the DNA is TGCGCCAGCAGCCAAGACCAAGGGGACCAACAAGAGACCCAGTACTTC.

The chain couples TRBV28 to TRBJ2-7; D gene unclear. Trimming cost V 5 bases and J 0 bases, with 8 bases left between them. Germline V gene data show CDR1 as MDHEN and CDR2 as SYDVKM. The CDR3 totals 13 residues. This chain's CDR3 is CASSPRPSYEQYF. In nucleotides, the CDR3 is TGTGCCAGCAGTCCCCGCCCCTCCTACGAGCAGTACTTC.

The chain employs TRBV4-3 and TRBJ2-6; no clear D gene. This CDR3 contains 17 residues. CDR1 LGHNA and CDR2 YSLEER come from the germline V gene. The germline V and J ends were trimmed by 0 bases and 1 base, with 10 bases remaining between them. The CDR3: CASSQEYWASGANVLTF. As DNA, the CDR3 is TGCGCCAGCAGCCAAGAATATTGGGCATCTGGGGCCAACGTCCTGACTTTC.

This clone was picked up one time. A read error may account for a junction end that differs from germline. The rearrangement links TRBV10-3 to TRBJ2-1; D is uncertain. CDR3 length: 15 residues. The V gene's germline CDR1 is ENHRY and CDR2 SYGVKD. The CDR3 region has the DNA TGCTCGGTAGCCGGACCAGGTAACTCCTACAATGAGCAGTTCTTC. This sequence encodes CSVAGPGNSYNEQFF.

The chain is built from TRBV7-2 and TRBJ2-7; no clear D gene. The V end lost 4 bases, the J end lost 3 bases, and 10 bases lay between the germline ends. The germline V gene encodes CDR1 SGHTA and CDR2 FQGNSA. CDR3 length equals 13 residues. The CDR3 sequence: CASSSPQNYEQYF. The CDR3 DNA is TGTGCCAGCAGCTCGCCTCAAAACTACGAGCAGTACTTC.

The genes are TRBV6-5 and TRBJ2-2; 12 nucleotides match TRBD1. The trim removed 7 bases at V and 7 bases at J, leaving 7 bases unmatched. The CDR3 has 15 residues. Germline CDR1 MNHEY, CDR2 SVGAGI. CDR3 sequence (DNA): TGTGCCAGCACTAGGGACAGGGGGCCGGACGGGGAGCTGTTTTTT. Residues: CASTRDRGPDGELFF.

This clone was counted only a few times. V usage is TRBV3-1 (or the pseudogene TRBV3-2) and J usage is TRBJ1-2, with D possibly TRBD1 on 5 matching bases. Trimming removed 3 bases at V and 4 bases at J, with 9 bases between. The CDR3 runs 13 residues. Germline V gene sequence: CDR1 LGHDT, CDR2 YNNKEL (reference sequence). CDR3 DNA: TGTGCCAGCAGCCAGCGACAGAGCTATGGCTACACCTTC. This encodes CASSQRQSYGYTF.

J is TRBJ2-1 and V is TRBV7-2; 13 nucleotides agree with TRBD2. The V and J ends lost 5 bases and 5 bases, in that order; junction bases with no gene match: 6. Germline V gives CDR1 SGHTA, CDR2 FQGNSA. The CDR3 is 16 amino acids. CDR3 amino acids: CASSKLAGGLNNEQFF. CDR3 nucleotide sequence: TGTGCCAGCAGCAAACTAGCGGGAGGGCTTAACAATGAGCAGTTCTTC.